Presented here are 23 T cell receptor beta chains from one specimen sequenced in a study of blood T cell repertoires in COVID-19. Sequencing was performed with immunoSEQ multiplex PCR; in TCRdb, only in-frame clones are kept and a portion is missing. Of 130,000 or so clones in the sample, approximately 80% were seen once. Sequencing input: peripheral blood. Receptor source: a human donor in a cohort sampled during active COVID-19.

The chain combines TRBV7-2 with TRBJ1-5; possibly TRBD1 for D (5 bases). With 4 bases removed from V and 4 bases from J, the gap between germline ends came to 20 bases. In germline, CDR1 is SGHTA, CDR2 FQGNSA. The CDR3 is 17 amino acids. The CDR3 coding sequence is TGTGCCAGCAGCTCCTCAGGGTCGGGTCGTTTTAATCAGCCCCAGCATTTT. It codes for CASSSSGSGRFNQPQHF.

The V and J genes are TRBV2 and TRBJ2-3; 8 positions match TRBD1. V dropped 1 base and J dropped 4; count of bases not matched to a gene: 4. This CDR3 region has 15 residues. Germline V gives CDR1 SNHLY, CDR2 FYNNEI. CDR3 DNA sequence: TGTGCCAGCAGTGAAGGGCAGGGGGCAGCAGATACGCAGTATTTT. Translation gives CASSEGQGAADTQYF.

In the case of this clone: At one boundary the junction diverges from the germline segment, which might be a read error. Here the CDR3 reads CASSLGGLAYEQYF. DNA of the CDR3: TGCGCCAGCAGTTTGGGGGGACTAGCCTACGAGCAGTACTTC. The V gene is TRBV5-1, the J gene TRBJ2-7, with 8 bases lining up with TRBD2. Germline V gene lookup returns CDR1 SGHRS and CDR2 YFSETQ. The CDR3 extends over 14 amino acids.

The V and J genes are TRBV5-1 and TRBJ1-4; 8 bases fit TRBD1. Germline CDR1 SGHRS, CDR2 YFSETQ. The junction had 13 bases not matched to a gene; V was cut back by 4 bases and J by 8 bases. CDR3 length: 16 residues. CDR3 sequence (DNA): TGCGCCAGCAGCGCCGGACAGGGTGTAGGGTTCGAAAAACTGTTTTTT. It translates to CASSAGQGVGFEKLFF.

This clone was counted only a few times. V gene TRBV6-2 or TRBV6-3 combines with J gene TRBJ1-5, with D unresolved. In germline, CDR1 is MNHEY, CDR2 SVGEGT. Trimming left V 5 bases short and J 0 bases short, with 11 bases between. This CDR3 comprises 15 residues. The CDR3 loop is CASSQNNYSNQPQHF. CDR3 nucleotides: TGTGCCAGCAGTCAGAATAACTATAGCAATCAGCCCCAGCATTTT.

The V gene is TRBV15, the J gene TRBJ2-5, with D possibly being TRBD1 (6 bases). The ends were cut back, 5 bases at V and 2 bases at J, with 15 bases in the middle. CDR1 LNHNV and CDR2 YYDKDF come from the germline V gene (reference sequence). CDR3 length equals 15 residues. The CDR3 here is CATSRSHRAQETQYF. In DNA form, the CDR3 reads TGTGCCACCAGCCGCTCACACAGGGCTCAAGAGACCCAGTACTTC.

In nucleotides, the CDR3 is TGTGCCAGTAGTATAGAGGGGACAGGGAGCCCCTACGAGCAGTACTTC. It is translated as CASSIEGTGSPYEQYF. The gene calls are TRBV19 and TRBJ2-7; TRBD1 agrees at 9 bases. The germline V gene encodes CDR1 LNHDA and CDR2 SQIVND (reference sequence). This CDR3 contains 16 residues. V lost 0 bases to trimming and J lost 2 bases; unmatched junction nucleotides: 5. Combining the CDR3 with reference TRBV19 and TRBJ2-7 gives the whole variable domain DGGITQSPKYLFRKEGQNVTLSCEQNLNHDAMYWYRQDPGQGLRLIYYSQIVNDFQKGDIAEGYSVSREKKESFPLTVTSAQKNPTAFYLCASSIEGTGSPYEQYFGPGTRLTVT.

This clone was counted once. The rearrangement links TRBV12-3 or TRBV12-4 to TRBJ1-2; no clear D. Trimming pared 3 bases from V and 7 bases from J, leaving 9 bases between. This CDR3 is built from 12 residues. For the CDR3, the DNA is TGTGCCAGCAGTTTTTTTAACAGTGGCTACACCTTC. Residues: CASSFFNSGYTF.

The chain carries TRBV7-9 and TRBJ2-7; D gene ambiguous. Per the germline V gene, CDR1 is SEHNR and CDR2 is FQNEAQ (reference sequence). The CDR3 length is 11 residues. V lost 2 bases and J 5 bases, leaving 4 bases between the germline ends. This CDR3 is CASSLIDEQYF. As DNA, the CDR3 is TGTGCCAGCAGCTTAATAGACGAGCAGTACTTC.

The rearrangement links TRBV18 to TRBJ2-3; 7 bases line up with TRBD2. V lost 3 bases, J lost 1 base, and 4 bases stayed unmatched. Germline values: CDR1 KGHSH, CDR2 LQKENI. The CDR3 loop spans 15 amino acids. The CDR3 spells CASSPQRGGTDTQYF. The DNA of the CDR3 is TGTGCCAGCTCACCCCAACGGGGGGGCACAGATACGCAGTATTTT.

This rearrangement joins TRBV6-2 or TRBV6-3 to TRBJ2-7; TRBD1 matches at 10 bases. Germline CDR1 MNHEY, CDR2 SVGEGT. V lost 2 bases to trimming and J lost 0 bases; unmatched junction nucleotides: 7. The CDR3 runs 17 residues. CDR3 protein: CASSYLLRDRGSYEQYF. The DNA of the CDR3 is TGTGCCAGCAGTTACCTTTTACGGGACAGGGGCTCCTACGAGCAGTACTTC.

The gene calls are TRBV28 and TRBJ2-7; weak D call: TRBD1 (7 bases). Looked up from germline, CDR1 is MDHEN and CDR2 is SYDVKM. Trimming left V 5 bases short and J 12 bases short, with 20 bases between. This CDR3 is 13 amino acids long. CDR3 bases: TGTGCCAGCAGTGTTGAGACAGGGACTGGGAGGTACTTC. Translated, it gives CASSVETGTGRYF.

V is TRBV5-4 and J is TRBJ2-1, with 14 bases lining up with TRBD2. Trimming at V came to 0 bases and at J to 8 bases, leaving 4 bases not matched to a gene. The V gene's germline CDR1 is SGHNT and CDR2 YYREEE (reference sequence). The CDR3 sequence is 16 residues long. The CDR3 here is CASSLAGLAGVHEQFF. Written as DNA, the CDR3 is TGTGCCAGCAGCTTGGCGGGACTAGCGGGGGTCCATGAGCAGTTCTTC.

V gene TRBV27 combines with J gene TRBJ1-2; D might be TRBD1 (5 bases). The CDR3 totals 15 residues. Trimming stripped 2 bases from V and 5 bases from J, with 15 bases between. From germline, CDR1 is MNHEY and CDR2 SMNVEV (reference sequence). The CDR3 nucleotides read TGTGCCAGCAGTTTAGGGCAGGGTAGGGAATATGGCTACACCTTC. It is translated as CASSLGQGREYGYTF.

This chain uses TRBV6-5 with TRBJ2-1, with TRBD1 matching 7 bases. V gave up 5 bases and J gave up 4 bases; unmatched junction bases: 8. In germline, CDR1 is MNHEY, CDR2 SVGAGI. This CDR3 contains 15 residues. The CDR3 DNA sequence: TGTGCCAGCAGTAGGGCCGGGACAGTATACAATGAGCAGTTCTTC. This encodes CASSRAGTVYNEQFF.

J is TRBJ2-1 and V is TRBV5-4; 8 positions agree with TRBD2. Per germline, CDR1 SGHNT and CDR2 YYREEE (reference sequence). After removal of 1 base from V and 6 bases from J, the junction contained 6 bases not matched to a gene. There are 15 residues in the CDR3. The CDR3 DNA sequence: TGTGCCAGCAGCTTGAGACTAGCGTCTTCCAATGAGCAGTTCTTC. Residues: CASSLRLASSNEQFF. Variable domain in full (rest from reference TRBV5-4 and TRBJ2-1): ETGVTQSPTHLIKTRGQQVTLRCSSQSGHNTVSWYQQALGQGPQFIFQYYREEENGRGNFPPRFSGLQFPNYSSELNVNALELDDSALYLCASSLRLASSNEQFFGPGTRLTVL.

The chain has TRBV11-3 and TRBJ2-3; D is unresolved. The CDR3 length is 18 residues. V dropped 6 bases and J dropped 0 bases, with 22 bases sitting between them. CDR1 and CDR2 from the germline V gene are SGHNT and YENEEA. The CDR3 region is CASSYNRCGESSTDTQYF. CDR3 nucleotide sequence: TGTGCCAGCAGTTATAATCGGTGCGGAGAGTCTAGCACAGATACGCAGTATTTT.

The V gene is TRBV12-5, the J gene TRBJ1-2, with D tentatively TRBD1 (5 bases). Trimming pared 3 bases from V and 14 bases from J, leaving 16 bases between. The CDR3 is 12 residues long. Germline lookup yields CDR1 LGHNT and CDR2 FRNRAP. As DNA, the CDR3 is TGTGCTAGTGGTTTCCCCTCAGGGAGGGTAACCTTC. This encodes CASGFPSGRVTF.

This clone was seen a handful of times. The V and J genes are TRBV18 and TRBJ1-5, with D perhaps TRBD1 (5 bases). Germline CDR1 reads KGHSH; CDR2 reads LQKENI. V lost 2 bases and J 1 base, leaving 9 bases between the germline ends. The CDR3 covers 15 residues. The DNA of the CDR3 is TGTGCCAGCTCACCAGGCAGGGTGAGCAATCAGCCCCAGCATTTT. Translation gives CASSPGRVSNQPQHF.

V is TRBV6-2 or TRBV6-3 and J is TRBJ1-4; D is possibly TRBD1 (6 bases). The CDR3 runs 14 residues. Germline values: CDR1 MNHEY, CDR2 SVGEGT. Deletions cut 6 bases from V and 7 bases from J, with 15 bases between. CDR3 coding DNA: TGTGCCAGCAGCCAGGACAGCGCGAGTGAAAAACTGTTTTTT. Its translation is CASSQDSASEKLFF.

This rearrangement joins TRBV4-3 to TRBJ2-2, with TRBD2 matching over 9 bases. CDR1 and CDR2 from the germline V gene are LGHNA and YSLEER. The CDR3 totals 20 residues. Losses at the gene ends were 0 bases for V and 0 bases for J; bases not matched to a gene: 11. For the CDR3, the DNA is TGCGCCAGCAGCCAAGATTATTGGGGTAGCGGGGGCCCGAACACCGGGGAGCTGTTTTTT. Amino acid sequence: CASSQDYWGSGGPNTGELFF.

This chain links TRBV7-8 with TRBJ1-6, with D possibly being TRBD1 (5 bases). Trimming cost V 0 bases and J 8 bases, with 11 bases left between them. The CDR3 runs 15 residues. Germline loops: CDR1 SGHVS, CDR2 FQNEAQ. CDR3 in amino acids: CASSLAFGGDSPLHF. DNA for the CDR3: TGTGCCAGCAGCTTAGCGTTTGGGGGGGATTCACCCCTCCACTTT.

This clone turned up a few times. The chain is built from TRBV7-8 and TRBJ2-3; 8 bases are a match to TRBD2. This CDR3 is built from 16 residues. CDR1 is SGHVS, CDR2 FQNEAQ, per germline. After removal of 2 bases from V and 3 bases from J, the junction contained 7 bases not matched to a gene. CDR3 in amino acids: CASSLFAGGATDTQYF. The CDR3 DNA sequence: TGTGCCAGCAGCTTATTTGCCGGGGGGGCTACAGATACGCAGTATTTT.